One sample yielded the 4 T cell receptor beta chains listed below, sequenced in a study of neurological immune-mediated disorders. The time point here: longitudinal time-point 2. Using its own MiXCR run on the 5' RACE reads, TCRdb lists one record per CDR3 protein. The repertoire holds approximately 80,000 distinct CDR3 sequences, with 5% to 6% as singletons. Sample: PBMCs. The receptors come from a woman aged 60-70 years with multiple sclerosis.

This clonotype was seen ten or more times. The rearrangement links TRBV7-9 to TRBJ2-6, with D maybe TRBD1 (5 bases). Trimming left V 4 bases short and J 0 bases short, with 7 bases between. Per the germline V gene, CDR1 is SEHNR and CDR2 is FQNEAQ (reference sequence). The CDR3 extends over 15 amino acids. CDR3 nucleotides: TGTGCCAGCAGCTCGACAGACTCTGGGGCCAACGTCCTGACTTTC. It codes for CASSSTDSGANVLTF.

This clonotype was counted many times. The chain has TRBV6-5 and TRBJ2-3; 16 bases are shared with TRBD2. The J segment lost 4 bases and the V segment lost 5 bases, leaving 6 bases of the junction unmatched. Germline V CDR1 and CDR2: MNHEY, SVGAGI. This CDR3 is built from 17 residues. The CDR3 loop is CASSQGLAGGFSDTQYF. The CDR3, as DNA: TGTGCCAGCAGTCAGGGACTAGCGGGGGGGTTTTCAGATACGCAGTATTTT.

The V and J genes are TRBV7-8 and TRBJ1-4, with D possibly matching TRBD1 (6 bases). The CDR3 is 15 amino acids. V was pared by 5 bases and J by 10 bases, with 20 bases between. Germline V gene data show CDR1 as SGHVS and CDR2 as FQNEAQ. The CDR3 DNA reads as TGTGCCAGCAGCCCTCGGGAGGGGGGGCGCGGAAAACTGTTTTTT. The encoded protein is CASSPREGGRGKLFF.

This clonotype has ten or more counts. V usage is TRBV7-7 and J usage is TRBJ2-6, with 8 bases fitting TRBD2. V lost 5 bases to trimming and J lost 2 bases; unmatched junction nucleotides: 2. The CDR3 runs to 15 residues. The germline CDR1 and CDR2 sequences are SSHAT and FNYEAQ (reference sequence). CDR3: CASSLSGTGANVLTF. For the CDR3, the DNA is TGTGCCAGCAGCCTTAGCGGGACTGGGGCCAACGTCCTGACTTTC.